This T cell receptor (beta chain) was identified during a study of beta chain features in type 1 diabetes. About the study: Age and gender were similar between patients and healthy donors, as were cell yields.

Markers CD45RO/CCR7/CD25/CD127/CD95/CD27 served to sort CD4+ naive, central memory, regulatory and stem cell-like memory cells. The isolated RNA, all of it, was reverse transcribed, so expressed TCRB transcripts were what got sequenced. Clones were sequenced by immunoSEQ multiplex PCR, and TCRdb holds only the in-frame ones, with some missing. The repertoire has about 220,000 clones, approximately 11% of them found once; the top ten carry over 1%. The V end lost 1 base, the J end lost 3 bases, and 13 bases lay between the germline ends. The germline V gene encodes CDR1 LGHNA and CDR2 YNFKEQ. This CDR3 spans 16 amino acids.

The chain employs TRBV4-2 and TRBJ1-5; D not certain. This TCR was sampled from a man aged 18 to 30 in good health. Sequencing was done on a sample of central memory CD4+ T cells from blood. In DNA, the CDR3 is TGTGCCAGCAGCCAAGGCCGGGAGAGGTTCAATCAGCCCCAGCATTTT. This translates into CASSQGRERFNQPQHF.